A single sample is the source of the 31 T cell receptor beta chains below, sequenced in a study of T cell clones after liver transplantation. TCRdb keeps only in-frame clones here, not all; method: immunoSEQ multiplex PCR. In the table there are tens of thousands of clones, around four fifths of which are singletons. The sequences come from CD4+ T cells from blood, collected 48 months after liver transplant. These receptors were collected from a human patient who received a liver transplant. A subset of T cells may come from the graft donor.

The rearrangement joins TRBV5-4 to TRBJ2-5, with 7 bases matching TRBD2. Germline trimming cut 6 bases from V and 2 bases from J; bases unmatched to any gene: 10. Germline CDR1 SGHNT, CDR2 YYREEE (reference sequence). The CDR3 has 15 residues. The CDR3 region is CASTARTGGQETQYF. CDR3 bases: TGTGCCAGCACAGCACGGACGGGGGGACAAGAGACCCAGTACTTC. Drawing the rest from reference TRBV5-4 and TRBJ2-5, the complete variable domain is ETGVTQSPTHLIKTRGQQVTLRCSSQSGHNTVSWYQQALGQGPQFIFQYYREEENGRGNFPPRFSGLQFPNYSSELNVNALELDDSALYLCASTARTGGQETQYFGPGTRLLVL.

This sequence joins TRBV29-1 and TRBJ1-2; 9 nucleotides match TRBD1. With V trimmed by 4 bases and J by 5 bases, 8 bases remained unmatched. This CDR3 contains 14 residues. In germline, CDR1 is SQVTM, CDR2 ANQGSEA. CDR3 region: CSVAGTGQDYGYTF. CDR3 sequence (DNA): TGCAGCGTTGCCGGGACAGGGCAAGATTATGGCTACACCTTC. The complete variable domain, with remaining parts taken from reference TRBV29-1 and TRBJ1-2, reads SAVISQKPSRDICQRGTSLTIQCQVDSQVTMMFWYRQQPGQSLTLIATANQGSEATYESGFVIDKFPISRPNLTFSTLTVSNMSPEDSSIYLCSVAGTGQDYGYTFGSGTRLTVV.

The chain carries TRBV6-1 and TRBJ2-2, with 8 nucleotides matching TRBD1. Losses at the gene ends were 6 bases for V and 4 bases for J; bases not matched to a gene: 4. This CDR3 is built from 14 residues. From germline, CDR1 is MNHNS and CDR2 SASEGT. CDR3 nucleotides: TGTGCCAGCAGGAACAGGGGGAGCACCGGGGAGCTGTTTTTT. This gives the protein CASRNRGSTGELFF.

The chain uses TRBV19 and TRBJ1-1, with no clear D. CDR1 is LNHDA and CDR2 is SQIVND in the germline V gene (reference sequence). This CDR3 comprises 15 residues. Trimming removed 1 base at V and 7 bases at J, with 16 bases between. The CDR3 nucleotides read TGTGCCAGTAGTATAGCCCCTTCAGGTAAGGGTGAAGCTTTCTTT. Translating gives CASSIAPSGKGEAFF.

The gene calls are TRBV7-6 and TRBJ2-5; 13 nucleotides align to TRBD2. The germline CDR1 and CDR2 sequences are SGHVS and FNYEAQ. The CDR3 length is 16 residues. Trimming cost V 5 bases and J 4 bases; bases outside gene matches: 7. CDR3 amino acids: CASSKRLAGGSETQYF. DNA of the CDR3: TGTGCCAGCAGCAAACGACTAGCGGGGGGTTCAGAGACCCAGTACTTC.

This clone was observed a few times. The V call is TRBV9, the J call TRBJ2-1; 11 bases match TRBD2. CDR1 and CDR2 from the germline V gene are SGDLS and YYNGEE. V lost 0 bases and J lost 6; bases outside the gene matches: 5. This CDR3 region has 16 residues. The CDR3 DNA sequence: TGTGCCAGCAGCGTAGACGTGACTAGCGGGATCAATGAGCAGTTCTTC. Amino acid sequence: CASSVDVTSGINEQFF.

The chain employs TRBV5-1 and TRBJ2-1; D uncertain. CDR1 and CDR2 (germline): SGHRS, YFSETQ. The CDR3 loop spans 14 amino acids. V lost 3 bases and J 8 bases, leaving 15 bases between the germline ends. Written as DNA, the CDR3 is TGCGCCAGCAGCTCAGTAATCAGGCCAGATGAGCAGTTCTTC. This encodes CASSSVIRPDEQFF.

The chain couples TRBV7-2 to TRBJ1-1; D gene ambiguous. Per germline, CDR1 SGHTA and CDR2 FQGNSA. The CDR3 spans 13 residues. V lost 4 bases and J 2 bases, leaving 8 bases between the germline ends. The CDR3 protein is CASSSEGNTEAFF. CDR3 bases: TGTGCCAGCAGCTCCGAGGGAAACACTGAAGCTTTCTTT.

The J gene is TRBJ2-3, the V gene TRBV5-4; a possible D gene is TRBD2 (7 bases). Germline CDR1 SGHNT, CDR2 YYREEE (reference sequence). Trimming left V 4 bases short and J 2 bases short, with 14 bases between. The CDR3 contains 15 residues. The CDR3 sequence is CASSPEGGITDTQYF. The CDR3 region has the DNA TGTGCCAGCAGCCCGGAGGGGGGGATCACAGATACGCAGTATTTT. Filled out from reference TRBV5-4 and TRBJ2-3, the complete variable domain reads ETGVTQSPTHLIKTRGQQVTLRCSSQSGHNTVSWYQQALGQGPQFIFQYYREEENGRGNFPPRFSGLQFPNYSSELNVNALELDDSALYLCASSPEGGITDTQYFGPGTRLTVL.

The V and J genes are TRBV28 and TRBJ2-3, with a possible D match to TRBD2 (7 bases). Trimming shortened V by 6 bases and J by 1 base, and 14 bases separated the two germline ends. The CDR3 is 15 residues long. The germline gives CDR1 MDHEN, CDR2 SYDVKM. The CDR3 DNA sequence: TGTGCCAGCAGCCGGGGGGCCAAAGGCACAGATACGCAGTATTTT. Residues: CASSRGAKGTDTQYF.

A single count supports this clone. CDR3: CASSRSRDFDTQYF. Here the CDR3 DNA reads TGTGCCAGTAGCCGGTCACGGGACTTTGATACGCAGTATTTT. The V and J genes are TRBV19 and TRBJ2-3; tentative D call: TRBD2 (6 bases). In germline, CDR1 is LNHDA, CDR2 SQIVND (reference sequence). This CDR3 is built from 14 residues. Between the trimmed V and J ends, which lost 6 bases and 6 bases, there was a span of 16 bases.

This clone was recorded only once. The chain recombines TRBV28 with TRBJ1-2, with TRBD1 identical over 8 bases. Per the germline V gene, CDR1 is MDHEN and CDR2 is SYDVKM. The CDR3 is 15 residues long. After removal of 6 bases from V and 4 bases from J, the junction contained 10 bases not matched to a gene. The CDR3 loop is CASSTGQGRGYGYTF. As DNA, the CDR3 is TGTGCCAGCAGCACCGGACAGGGTAGGGGCTATGGCTACACCTTC.

V usage is TRBV6-5 and J usage is TRBJ2-6; no reliable D call. The CDR3 covers 15 residues. Deletions cut 6 bases from V and 0 bases from J, with 9 bases between. CDR1 is MNHEY and CDR2 is SVGAGI in the germline V gene. CDR3 protein: CASSPSPSGANVLTF. DNA for the CDR3: TGTGCCAGCAGCCCTAGTCCCTCTGGGGCCAACGTCCTGACTTTC.

The chain couples TRBV9 to TRBJ2-6; 7 bases match TRBD1. Germline V CDR1 and CDR2: SGDLS, YYNGEE. This CDR3 contains 19 residues. After removal of 0 bases from V and 0 bases from J, the junction contained 9 bases not matched to a gene. The DNA of the CDR3 is TGTGCCAGCAGCGTAGCTAGGGGGCTCTCGGGCTCTGGGGCCAACGTCCTGACTTTC. This encodes CASSVARGLSGSGANVLTF.

The genes are TRBV29-1 and TRBJ2-1, with 10 bases that match TRBD1. Per the germline V gene, CDR1 is SQVTM and CDR2 is ANQGSEA. V trimming: 7 bases; J trimming: 9 bases; junction bases outside the gene matches: 12. The CDR3 sequence is 14 residues long. The CDR3 spells CSAGSGTGAIEQFF. The CDR3 coding sequence is TGCAGCGCAGGCTCCGGGACAGGGGCGATTGAGCAGTTCTTC.

V and J are TRBV25-1 and TRBJ2-5, with 7 bases fitting TRBD1. The CDR3 totals 15 residues. Germline V lookup: CDR1 MGHDK, CDR2 SYGVNS. With 6 bases clipped from V and 1 base from J, the junction kept 8 bases outside the gene matches. The CDR3 DNA follows: TGTGCCAGCAGCAACCCGACAGGGAGCCAAGAGACCCAGTACTTC. Amino acids: CASSNPTGSQETQYF.

The chain combines TRBV5-5 with TRBJ2-1; TRBD2 aligns across 8 bases. V lost 4 bases, J lost 6 bases, and 12 bases stayed unmatched. Germline lookup yields CDR1 SGHKS and CDR2 YYEKEE (reference sequence). CDR3 size: 16 residues. This CDR3 reads CASSRGTLAVVNEQFF. Here the CDR3 DNA reads TGTGCCAGCAGCCGCGGGACACTAGCGGTGGTCAATGAGCAGTTCTTC.

The chain joins TRBV11-3 to TRBJ2-7, with 7 bases fitting TRBD1. Germline V gene data show CDR1 as SGHNT and CDR2 as YENEEA. J was trimmed by 7 bases and V by 2 bases; bases with no gene match: 8. The CDR3 runs to 14 residues. Written as DNA, the CDR3 is TGTGCCAGCAGCTTAACTAGAGGGGGCGGTGAGCAGTACTTC. Translation: CASSLTRGGGEQYF.

This chain uses TRBV5-1 with TRBJ2-1; 9 nucleotides match TRBD2. With 3 bases clipped from V and 7 bases from J, the junction kept 11 bases outside the gene matches. The CDR3 runs 16 residues. The germline V gene encodes CDR1 SGHRS and CDR2 YFSETQ. CDR3 DNA sequence: TGCGCCAGCAGCTCCTCTAGCGGGACCCGACGGAATGAGCAGTTCTTC. Its translation is CASSSSSGTRRNEQFF.

In this sample, this clone turned up once. This chain joins TRBV19 and TRBJ1-1, with TRBD1 matching over 8 bases. CDR1 LNHDA and CDR2 SQIVND come from the germline V gene (reference sequence). J was trimmed by 4 bases and V by 4 bases; bases with no gene match: 2. This CDR3 has 13 amino acids. CDR3 nucleotides: TGTGCCAGTAGTACACAGGGGGGCACTGAAGCTTTCTTT. Protein product: CASSTQGGTEAFF.

The chain links TRBV7-9 to TRBJ2-1; TRBD2 matches at 10 bases. The J segment lost 0 bases and the V segment lost 2 bases, leaving 7 bases of the junction unmatched. Germline CDR1 reads SEHNR; CDR2 reads FQNEAQ (reference sequence). The CDR3 totals 18 residues. CDR3 coding DNA: TGTGCCAGCAGCTTATCAGCGGGGGGGCCGTACTCCTACAATGAGCAGTTCTTC. Amino acid sequence: CASSLSAGGPYSYNEQFF.

The chain employs TRBV2 and TRBJ2-4; tentatively, D is TRBD1 (6 bases). The V and J ends lost 6 bases and 6 bases respectively, with 15 bases between them. Germline-derived CDR1 and CDR2 are SNHLY and FYNNEI. There are 14 residues in the CDR3. As DNA, the CDR3 is TGTGCCAGCAGACCACAGGGACGCGGAAACATTCAGTACTTC. Amino acid sequence: CASRPQGRGNIQYF. The variable domain in full, completed from reference TRBV2 and TRBJ2-4, reads EPEVTQTPSHQVTQMGQEVILRCVPISNHLYFYWYRQILGQKVEFLVSFYNNEISEKSEIFDDQFSVERPDGSNFTLKIRSTKLEDSAMYFCASRPQGRGNIQYFGAGTRLSVL.

V gene TRBV6-5 combines with J gene TRBJ1-4, with a weak D call TRBD1 (5 bases). The CDR3 totals 14 residues. CDR1 and CDR2 (germline): MNHEY, SVGAGI. V was pared by 6 bases and J by 7 bases, with 15 bases between. The chain's CDR3 is CASRRDGWGEKLFF. The CDR3 nucleotides are TGTGCCAGCAGGCGGGACGGGTGGGGTGAAAAACTGTTTTTT.

A few counts support this clone. The V call is TRBV7-3, the J call TRBJ1-6; 7 bases agree with TRBD1. Germline V gives CDR1 SGHTA, CDR2 FQGTGA. The V and J ends lost 11 bases and 8 bases, in that order; junction bases with no gene match: 6. The CDR3 length is 12 residues. DNA for the CDR3: TGTGCCCAACAGGGGTTGCATTCACCCCTCCACTTT. Translation: CAQQGLHSPLHF. Drawing the rest from reference TRBV7-3 and TRBJ1-6, the complete variable domain is GAGVSQTPSNKVTEKGKYVELRCDPISGHTALYWYRQSLGQGPEFLIYFQGTGAADDSGLPNDRFFAVRPEGSVSTLKIQRTERGDSAVYLCAQQGLHSPLHFGNGTRLTVT.

The CDR3 sequence is CASSLEGGNQPQHF. The CDR3 region has the DNA TGTGCCAGCAGTTTAGAGGGTGGTAATCAGCCCCAGCATTTT. The chain employs TRBV6-5 and TRBJ1-5; no reliable D call. This CDR3 comprises 14 residues. Germline loops: CDR1 MNHEY, CDR2 SVGAGI. V lost 4 bases and J lost 4, with 11 bases in between.

The chain combines TRBV7-8 with TRBJ2-3; D uncertain. With 8 bases removed from V and 1 base from J, the gap between germline ends came to 19 bases. Looked up from germline, CDR1 is SGHVS and CDR2 is FQNEAQ. The CDR3 is 16 amino acids. The CDR3 spells CASAPNVDWGTDTQYF. CDR3 DNA sequence: TGTGCCAGCGCCCCTAATGTCGATTGGGGCACAGATACGCAGTATTTT.

The chain has TRBV27 and TRBJ1-1; 9 bases align to TRBD1. With V trimmed by 7 bases and J by 6 bases, 6 bases remained unmatched. This CDR3 has 13 residues. Per the germline V gene, CDR1 is MNHEY and CDR2 is SMNVEV (reference sequence). In DNA form, the CDR3 reads TGTGCCAGCACAAGACAGGGGGGGGCTGAAGCTTTCTTT. Protein sequence: CASTRQGGAEAFF.

The chain joins TRBV30 to TRBJ2-1; D may match TRBD1 or TRBD2 (5 bases each). The CDR3 loop spans 14 amino acids. Per germline, CDR1 GTSNPN and CDR2 SVGIG (reference sequence). With 4 bases removed from V and 0 bases from J, the gap between germline ends came to 10 bases. The CDR3 DNA is TGTGCCTGGACCCGGGACCTCTCCTACAATGAGCAGTTCTTC. Translating it yields CAWTRDLSYNEQFF.

CDR3 in amino acids: CASSQVVQSTEAFF. The CDR3 DNA reads as TGCGCCAGCAGCCAAGTGGTTCAGAGCACTGAAGCTTTCTTT. V and J are TRBV4-3 and TRBJ1-1; no clear D. V gave up 1 base and J gave up 4 bases, with 10 bases separating them. CDR1 LGHNA and CDR2 YSLEER come from the germline V gene. This CDR3 comprises 14 residues.

The chain employs TRBV4-3 and TRBJ2-3; TRBD2 aligns across 10 bases. Trimming at V came to 3 bases and at J to 2 bases, leaving 11 bases not matched to a gene. This CDR3 spans 18 amino acids. Germline-derived CDR1 and CDR2 are LGHNA and YSLEER. DNA for the CDR3: TGCGCCAGCAGCCAGTCCCGAGGAGCGGGGGGGAACACAGATACGCAGTATTTT. This gives the protein CASSQSRGAGGNTDTQYF.

A word on this clone: This same CDR3 is encoded by further DNA sequences in the sample. V usage is TRBV9 and J usage is TRBJ2-1; 9 bases fit TRBD2. This CDR3 is 15 amino acids long. The trim removed 3 bases at V and 1 base at J, leaving 2 bases unmatched. Germline CDR1 and CDR2: SGDLS and YYNGEE. The CDR3 bases are TGTGCCAGCAGCGCCAGCGGGGGGTCCTACAATGAGCAGTTCTTC. Its translation is CASSASGGSYNEQFF.